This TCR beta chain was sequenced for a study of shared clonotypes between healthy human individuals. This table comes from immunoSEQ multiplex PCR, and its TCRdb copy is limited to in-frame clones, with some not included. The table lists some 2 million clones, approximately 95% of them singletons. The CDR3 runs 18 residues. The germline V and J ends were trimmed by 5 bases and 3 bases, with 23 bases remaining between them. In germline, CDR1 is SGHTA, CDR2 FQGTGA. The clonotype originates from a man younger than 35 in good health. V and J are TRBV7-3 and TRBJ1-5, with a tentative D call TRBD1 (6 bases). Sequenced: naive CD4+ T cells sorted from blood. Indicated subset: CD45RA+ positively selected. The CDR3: CASSIRLNRARLNQPQHF. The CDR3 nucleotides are TGTGCCAGCAGCATCCGCCTTAACAGGGCTAGACTCAATCAGCCCCAGCATTTT.